The T cell receptor (beta chain) described here comes from a study of CD8 T cells in ankylosing spondylitis. Study-wide points: Reports say disease-linked clones showed up significantly more in matched ankylosing spondylitis synovial fluid.

As for this clonotype: Its antigen is unidentified.

There are 14 residues in the CDR3. Germline CDR1 SEHNR, CDR2 FQNEAQ (reference sequence). V lost 3 bases, J lost 0 bases, and 8 bases lay in between. TCRdb fed the 5' RACE reads into MiXCR, producing one record per CDR3 protein. The sample holds 350,000 to 450,000 distinct CDR3 sequences, about 20% seen once. The TCR comes from a male donor with ankylosing spondylitis or in good health (not recorded which). The specimen was blood, either unsorted or a sorted T cell fraction (not recorded which). The chain combines TRBV7-9 with TRBJ1-2; no clear D. In nucleotides, the CDR3 is TGTGCCAGCAGCTTGGGCGGAGCTAACTATGGCTACACCTTC. Translating it yields CASSLGGANYGYTF.